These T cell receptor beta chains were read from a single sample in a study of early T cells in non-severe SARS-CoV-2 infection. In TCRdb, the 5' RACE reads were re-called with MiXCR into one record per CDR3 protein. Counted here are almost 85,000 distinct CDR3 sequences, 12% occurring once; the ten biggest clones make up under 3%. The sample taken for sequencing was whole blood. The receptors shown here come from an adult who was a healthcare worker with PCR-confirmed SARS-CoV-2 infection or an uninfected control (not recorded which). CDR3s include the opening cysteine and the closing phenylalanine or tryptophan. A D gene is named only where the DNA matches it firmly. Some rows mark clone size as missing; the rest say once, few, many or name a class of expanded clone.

CDR3 protein: CASSSWTGLGYEQYF
CDR3 DNA: TGTGCCAGCAGTTCCTGGACAGGGTTGGGCTACGAGCAGTACTTC
clone size: many
V gene: TRBV28
J gene: TRBJ2-7
D gene: TRBD1

CDR3 protein: CASSSLGGGSYEQYF
CDR3 DNA: TGTGCCAGCAGTTCCCTAGGGGGTGGATCCTACGAGCAGTACTTC
clone size: many
V gene: TRBV27
J gene: TRBJ2-7
D gene: NA

CDR3 protein: CASSPRGRDYGYTF
CDR3 DNA: TGTGCCAGCAGCCCCAGGGGGCGCGACTATGGCTACACCTTC
clone size: NA
V gene: TRBV12-3/TRBV12-4
J gene: TRBJ1-2
D gene: TRBD1

CDR3 protein: CASGFLQTSGTAQRYLNTGELFF
CDR3 DNA: TGTGCTAGTGGTTTTCTTCAGACATCCGGGACAGCCCAACGATATTTGAACACCGGGGAGCTGTTTTTT
clone size: few
V gene: TRBV12-5
J gene: TRBJ2-2
D gene: TRBD1

CDR3 protein: CASSSTGGADTQYF
CDR3 DNA: TGTGCCAGCAGTTCTACGGGAGGGGCAGATACGCAGTATTTT
clone size: NA
V gene: TRBV6-6
J gene: TRBJ2-3
D gene: TRBD2

CDR3 protein: CASSLGTRGVYNEQFF
CDR3 DNA: TGTGCCAGCAGTTTGGGGACTCGAGGGGTTTACAATGAGCAGTTCTTC
clone size: many
V gene: TRBV12-3/TRBV12-4
J gene: TRBJ2-1
D gene: NA

CDR3 protein: CASSSSDNSNQPQHF
CDR3 DNA: TGTGCCAGCAGCTCAAGCGATAATAGCAATCAGCCCCAGCATTTT
clone size: NA
V gene: TRBV7-9
J gene: TRBJ1-5
D gene: NA

CDR3 protein: CASRVKPQYF
CDR3 DNA: TGTGCCAGCCGGGTTAAGCCCCAGTACTTC
clone size: NA
V gene: TRBV2
J gene: TRBJ2-5
D gene: NA

CDR3 protein: CSVEDGSGVNTEAFF
CDR3 DNA: TGCAGCGTTGAAGATGGTAGCGGGGTTAACACTGAAGCTTTCTTT
clone size: many
V gene: TRBV29-1
J gene: TRBJ1-1
D gene: NA

CDR3 protein: CSAGGGDGWNNEQFF
CDR3 DNA: TGCAGCGCCGGAGGCGGGGACGGATGGAACAATGAGCAGTTCTTC
clone size: many
V gene: TRBV29-1
J gene: TRBJ2-1
D gene: NA

CDR3 protein: CASSLGVPRTYEQYF
CDR3 DNA: TGTGCCAGCAGTTTGGGGGTCCCTCGGACCTACGAGCAGTACTTC
clone size: few
V gene: TRBV28
J gene: TRBJ2-7
D gene: NA

CDR3 protein: CAISPRQGALNTEAFF
CDR3 DNA: TGTGCCATCAGTCCTAGACAGGGGGCATTGAACACTGAAGCTTTCTTT
clone size: NA
V gene: TRBV10-3
J gene: TRBJ1-1
D gene: TRBD1

CDR3 protein: CASRPGGRDEQYF
CDR3 DNA: TGTGCCAGCAGGCCGGGGGGTAGGGACGAGCAGTACTTC
clone size: NA
V gene: TRBV27
J gene: TRBJ2-7
D gene: TRBD2

CDR3 protein: CASSSPAGGLTGELFF
CDR3 DNA: TGTGCCAGCAGCTCTCCAGCGGGGGGGCTCACCGGGGAGCTGTTTTTT
clone size: few
V gene: TRBV6-2/TRBV6-3
J gene: TRBJ2-2
D gene: TRBD2

CDR3 protein: CASSLKGTPGLALRGGTDTQYF
CDR3 DNA: TGTGCCAGCAGCCTAAAGGGAACCCCGGGACTAGCCCTCCGGGGCGGCACAGATACGCAGTATTTT
clone size: NA
V gene: TRBV7-9
J gene: TRBJ2-3
D gene: TRBD2

CDR3 protein: CASSPGFNYGYTF
CDR3 DNA: TGTGCCAGCAGTCCAGGTTTCAACTATGGCTACACCTTC
clone size: many
V gene: TRBV11-2
J gene: TRBJ1-2
D gene: NA

CDR3 protein: CASSPPQGGNSPLHF
CDR3 DNA: TGTGCCAGCTCACCACCGCAGGGGGGGAATTCACCCCTCCACTTT
clone size: NA
V gene: TRBV18
J gene: TRBJ1-6
D gene: TRBD1

CDR3 protein: CASSPPGRSGTDTQYF
CDR3 DNA: TGTGCCAGCTCACCACCGGGACGGTCTGGCACAGATACGCAGTATTTT
clone size: few
V gene: TRBV18
J gene: TRBJ2-3
D gene: NA

CDR3 protein: CASSQVDRGLAGYEQFF
CDR3 DNA: TGTGCCAGCAGCCAAGTTGATCGGGGACTAGCGGGATATGAGCAGTTCTTC
clone size: NA
V gene: TRBV3-1
J gene: TRBJ2-1
D gene: TRBD2

CDR3 protein: CAISDQGAGQPQHF
CDR3 DNA: TGTGCCATCAGTGACCAGGGTGCTGGTCAGCCCCAGCATTTT
clone size: NA
V gene: TRBV10-3
J gene: TRBJ1-5
D gene: NA

CDR3 protein: CASSLFPFSDTDTQYF
CDR3 DNA: TGTGCCAGCAGTTTATTTCCCTTTTCGGATACAGATACGCAGTATTTT
clone size: NA
V gene: TRBV27
J gene: TRBJ2-3
D gene: NA

CDR3 protein: CASSLGQGVYEQYF
CDR3 DNA: TGTGCCAGCAGCTTGGGACAGGGAGTCTACGAGCAGTACTTC
clone size: many
V gene: TRBV11-2
J gene: TRBJ2-7
D gene: TRBD1

CDR3 protein: CASSPRTSGAGELFF
CDR3 DNA: TGTGCCAGCAGCCCCCGGACTAGCGGGGCCGGGGAGCTGTTTTTT
clone size: few
V gene: TRBV7-3
J gene: TRBJ2-2
D gene: TRBD2

CDR3 protein: CASSPLLGLYEQYF
CDR3 DNA: TGTGCCAGCAGCCCTCTTTTGGGGCTGTACGAGCAGTACTTC
clone size: few
V gene: TRBV11-2
J gene: TRBJ2-7
D gene: NA

CDR3 protein: CASRVTGGNTEAFF
CDR3 DNA: TGTGCCAGCAGGGTGACAGGGGGGAACACTGAAGCTTTCTTT
clone size: many
V gene: TRBV28
J gene: TRBJ1-1
D gene: TRBD1

CDR3 protein: CASILGGTEAFF
CDR3 DNA: TGTGCCAGCATTCTCGGAGGAACTGAAGCTTTCTTT
clone size: NA
V gene: TRBV6-6
J gene: TRBJ1-1
D gene: NA

CDR3 protein: CATSAARLALQQETQYF
CDR3 DNA: TGTGCCACCAGTGCCGCTCGACTAGCGCTCCAACAAGAGACCCAGTACTTC
clone size: NA
V gene: TRBV24-1
J gene: TRBJ2-5
D gene: TRBD2

CDR3 protein: CASSAGQGALIYGYTF
CDR3 DNA: TGTGCCAGCAGCGCGGGACAGGGGGCGCTTATCTATGGCTACACCTTC
clone size: few
V gene: TRBV28
J gene: TRBJ1-2
D gene: TRBD1

CDR3 protein: CASTGLAGVETQYF
CDR3 DNA: TGTGCCAGCACCGGACTAGCGGGAGTGGAGACCCAGTACTTC
clone size: NA
V gene: TRBV5-5
J gene: TRBJ2-5
D gene: TRBD2

CDR3 protein: CASSVVGDTQYF
CDR3 DNA: TGTGCCAGCAGCGTAGTCGGAGATACGCAGTATTTT
clone size: many
V gene: TRBV9
J gene: TRBJ2-3
D gene: NA

CDR3 protein: CATSDAQGPSINEQFF
CDR3 DNA: TGTGCCACCAGTGATGCACAGGGACCTTCAATCAATGAGCAGTTCTTC
clone size: few
V gene: TRBV24-1
J gene: TRBJ2-1
D gene: NA

CDR3 protein: CASSTPTGPNTEAFF
CDR3 DNA: TGTGCCAGCAGCACGCCGACAGGACCGAACACTGAAGCTTTCTTT
clone size: few
V gene: TRBV5-4
J gene: TRBJ1-1
D gene: NA

CDR3 protein: CSVGTTSELTDTQYF
CDR3 DNA: TGCAGCGTTGGAACCACTAGCGAACTCACAGATACGCAGTATTTT
clone size: many
V gene: TRBV29-1
J gene: TRBJ2-3
D gene: TRBD2

CDR3 protein: CASIFSGANVLTF
CDR3 DNA: TGTGCCAGCATTTTCTCTGGGGCCAACGTCCTGACTTTC
clone size: few
V gene: TRBV6-1
J gene: TRBJ2-6
D gene: NA

CDR3 protein: CASSGRGRLGAFF
CDR3 DNA: TGTGCCAGCAGTGGCAGGGGGCGCTTGGGGGCTTTCTTT
clone size: many
V gene: TRBV2
J gene: TRBJ1-1
D gene: TRBD1

CDR3 protein: CASSLVGGRGLNEQYF
CDR3 DNA: TGTGCCAGCAGCTTAGTTGGGGGCCGGGGCCTGAACGAGCAGTACTTC
clone size: many
V gene: TRBV7-6
J gene: TRBJ2-7
D gene: NA

CDR3 protein: CASSPGGLAGSNTGELFF
CDR3 DNA: TGTGCCAGCAGCCCTGGGGGACTAGCGGGATCGAACACCGGGGAGCTGTTTTTT
clone size: NA
V gene: TRBV9
J gene: TRBJ2-2
D gene: TRBD2

CDR3 protein: CASSPDREDTQYF
CDR3 DNA: TGTGCCAGCAGCCCCGACAGGGAGGATACGCAGTATTTT
clone size: NA
V gene: TRBV7-8
J gene: TRBJ2-3
D gene: TRBD1

CDR3 protein: CASSLGQVTYGYTF
CDR3 DNA: TGCGCCAGCAGCTTGGGACAGGTCACCTATGGCTACACCTTC
clone size: many
V gene: TRBV5-1
J gene: TRBJ1-2
D gene: NA

CDR3 protein: CSARLAGENTDTQYF
CDR3 DNA: TGCAGTGCTAGATTGGCAGGGGAAAACACAGATACGCAGTATTTT
clone size: NA
V gene: TRBV20-1
J gene: TRBJ2-3
D gene: NA

CDR3 protein: CASQLAGSYEQFF
CDR3 DNA: TGTGCCTCCCAACTAGCGGGCTCATATGAGCAGTTCTTC
clone size: few
V gene: TRBV15
J gene: TRBJ2-1
D gene: TRBD2

CDR3 protein: CASSSFVDGPYEQYF
CDR3 DNA: TGTGCCAGCAGTTCCTTTGTCGACGGGCCCTACGAGCAGTACTTC
clone size: NA
V gene: TRBV6-5
J gene: TRBJ2-7
D gene: NA